A selection of T cell receptor beta chains follows, all from one sample in a study of T cells after yellow fever vaccination. One entry per CDR3 protein results from TCRdb running MiXCR on the 5' RACE reads. The data contain around 530,000 distinct CDR3 sequences, 17% of them singletons. The sequencing here drew on PBMCs, taken less than 6 days after the first yellow fever vaccination. These receptors all come from a man aged 18 to 30 who received the YFV17D yellow fever vaccine. Each CDR3 is given with its conserved first and last residue. The D gene is left open where the match is weak. Rows may omit the clone size; those that give it use once, few, many or a size class.

CDR3 DNA: TGTGCCATCAGGCCCTCAACAGGGTCCTCCGGAAACACCATATATTTT
CDR3 protein: CAIRPSTGSSGNTIYF
V gene: TRBV10-3
D gene: .
J gene: TRBJ1-3
clone size: .

CDR3 DNA: TGCGCCAGCAGCTTGGAACCAGGAGGTTCACCCCTCCACTTT
CDR3 protein: CASSLEPGGSPLHF
V gene: TRBV5-1
D gene: .
J gene: TRBJ1-6
clone size: few

CDR3 DNA: TGTGCCAGCAGCATCAGGGCTCTGAACACTGAAGCTTTCTTT
CDR3 protein: CASSIRALNTEAFF
V gene: TRBV7-9
D gene: .
J gene: TRBJ1-1
clone size: few

CDR3 DNA: TGTGCCAGCAGCCCTCAGGGTGGACTAACCACAGATACGCAGTATTTT
CDR3 protein: CASSPQGGLTTDTQYF
V gene: TRBV7-3
D gene: .
J gene: TRBJ2-3
clone size: few

CDR3 DNA: TGTGCCAGCAAACGGGGTCGCGATTCACCCCTCCACTTT
CDR3 protein: CASKRGRDSPLHF
V gene: TRBV6-5
D gene: .
J gene: TRBJ1-6
clone size: .

CDR3 DNA: TGTGCCAGCAGCAGCGGGGGGTTCGAAACCGGGGAGCTGTTTTTT
CDR3 protein: CASSSGGFETGELFF
V gene: TRBV6-2/TRBV6-3
D gene: TRBD2
J gene: TRBJ2-2
clone size: .

CDR3 DNA: TGCGCCAGCAGCTTGTCGCCAGGGGTGAATGAGCAGTTCTTC
CDR3 protein: CASSLSPGVNEQFF
V gene: TRBV5-1
D gene: .
J gene: TRBJ2-1
clone size: .

CDR3 DNA: TGTGCCAGCAGTAACAACAGGGGGCAGCAGTTCTTC
CDR3 protein: CASSNNRGQQFF
V gene: TRBV6-2/TRBV6-3
D gene: TRBD1
J gene: TRBJ2-1
clone size: few

CDR3 DNA: TGCAGAATACAGGGGGACACTGAAGCTTTCTTT
CDR3 protein: CRIQGDTEAFF
V gene: TRBV20-1
D gene: TRBD1
J gene: TRBJ1-1
clone size: .

CDR3 DNA: TGCAGTGCTAGAGTTGGTAGCGGGGGAACAGATACGCAGTATTTT
CDR3 protein: CSARVGSGGTDTQYF
V gene: TRBV20-1
D gene: TRBD2
J gene: TRBJ2-3
clone size: few

CDR3 DNA: TGCAGCGCCAGGGCCTTCACCTACGAGCAGTACTTC
CDR3 protein: CSARAFTYEQYF
V gene: TRBV29-1
D gene: .
J gene: TRBJ2-7
clone size: few

CDR3 DNA: TGTGCCACCAGTGATTCGCACGAAGAGACCCAGTACTTC
CDR3 protein: CATSDSHEETQYF
V gene: TRBV24-1
D gene: .
J gene: TRBJ2-5
clone size: few

CDR3 DNA: TGCGCCAGCAGCCAAGTAGGGATTTACACTGAAGCTTTCTTT
CDR3 protein: CASSQVGIYTEAFF
V gene: TRBV4-3
D gene: .
J gene: TRBJ1-1
clone size: few

CDR3 DNA: TGTGCCAGCAGCGTAGGACCCGGGACAGGGGCTCAAGAGACCCAGTACTTC
CDR3 protein: CASSVGPGTGAQETQYF
V gene: TRBV9
D gene: TRBD1
J gene: TRBJ2-5
clone size: few

CDR3 DNA: TGTGCCAGCAGCGTTGGAGGGATGGGCGGCTACACCTTC
CDR3 protein: CASSVGGMGGYTF
V gene: TRBV7-3
D gene: .
J gene: TRBJ1-2
clone size: .

CDR3 DNA: TGTGCCAGCAGCGTAGCCCCCACCGGGACAGGGACGGAGACCCAGTACTTC
CDR3 protein: CASSVAPTGTGTETQYF
V gene: TRBV9
D gene: TRBD1
J gene: TRBJ2-5
clone size: .

CDR3 DNA: TGTGCCAGCAGTAACAGGGGATTGGTGACTGAAGCTTTCTTT
CDR3 protein: CASSNRGLVTEAFF
V gene: TRBV6-5
D gene: TRBD1
J gene: TRBJ1-1
clone size: .

CDR3 DNA: TGTGCCGGACGGGAGGGGGCCTGGGCCCACAATGAGCAGTTCTTC
CDR3 protein: CAGREGAWAHNEQFF
V gene: TRBV7-9
D gene: .
J gene: TRBJ2-1
clone size: few

CDR3 DNA: TGTGCCAGCAGCTTTACCGTCCCACGGCACACTGAAGCTTTCTTT
CDR3 protein: CASSFTVPRHTEAFF
V gene: TRBV11-1
D gene: .
J gene: TRBJ1-1
clone size: few

CDR3 DNA: TGTGCCAGCAGTTCCGAATCAGATACGCAGTATTTT
CDR3 protein: CASSSESDTQYF
V gene: TRBV6-5
D gene: .
J gene: TRBJ2-3
clone size: few

CDR3 DNA: TGCGCCAGCAGCCAGAGGGCGTTGGCTGGTGATAGCAATCAGCCCCAGCATTTT
CDR3 protein: CASSQRALAGDSNQPQHF
V gene: TRBV4-1
D gene: .
J gene: TRBJ1-5
clone size: few

CDR3 DNA: TGTGCCAGCAGCTCAGCGGGGGGGATCACAGATACGCAGTATTTT
CDR3 protein: CASSSAGGITDTQYF
V gene: TRBV7-8
D gene: TRBD2
J gene: TRBJ2-3
clone size: many

CDR3 DNA: TGCAGTGCCCCCTTAGTCGCTAGCGGGGGGTATCGACTACCCAAAAACATTCAGTACTTC
CDR3 protein: CSAPLVASGGYRLPKNIQYF
V gene: TRBV20-1
D gene: TRBD2
J gene: TRBJ2-4
clone size: .

CDR3 DNA: TGTGCCAGCAGACCAATCAGCGGGGGGGCCTCTAGCACAGATACGCAGTATTTT
CDR3 protein: CASRPISGGASSTDTQYF
V gene: TRBV11-2
D gene: TRBD2
J gene: TRBJ2-3
clone size: few

CDR3 DNA: TGTGCCTGGAGTGTACGAGCGGGGGTAGATACGCAGTATTTT
CDR3 protein: CAWSVRAGVDTQYF
V gene: TRBV30
D gene: TRBD2
J gene: TRBJ2-3
clone size: .

CDR3 DNA: TGCAGTGCTCCAACGGCGGGGGGCACAGATACGCAGTATTTT
CDR3 protein: CSAPTAGGTDTQYF
V gene: TRBV20-1
D gene: TRBD2
J gene: TRBJ2-3
clone size: many

CDR3 DNA: TGCAGTGCTAGAGATCTCCGTCTAGCCACTGAAGCTTTCTTT
CDR3 protein: CSARDLRLATEAFF
V gene: TRBV20-1
D gene: .
J gene: TRBJ1-1
clone size: few

CDR3 DNA: TGTGCCATCAGTTTCGGCGGACACACTCTCTCCTACAATGAGCAGTTCTTC
CDR3 protein: CAISFGGHTLSYNEQFF
V gene: TRBV12-3/TRBV12-4
D gene: .
J gene: TRBJ2-1
clone size: .

CDR3 DNA: TGTGCCAGTAGTATAAGCTCTGGGGCCAACGTCCTGACTTTC
CDR3 protein: CASSISSGANVLTF
V gene: TRBV19
D gene: .
J gene: TRBJ2-6
clone size: .

CDR3 DNA: TGCGCCAGCAGCTTGGCCGGGGACAGGGGCCTTGGCTACACCTTC
CDR3 protein: CASSLAGDRGLGYTF
V gene: TRBV5-1
D gene: TRBD1
J gene: TRBJ1-2
clone size: .

CDR3 DNA: TGCGCCAGCATGGGAATGAACACTGAAGCTTTCTTT
CDR3 protein: CASMGMNTEAFF
V gene: TRBV5-1
D gene: .
J gene: TRBJ1-1
clone size: few

CDR3 DNA: TGTGCCAGCAGCGTAGGGCAGGGTCAAGGCCAGCCCCAGCATTTT
CDR3 protein: CASSVGQGQGQPQHF
V gene: TRBV9
D gene: .
J gene: TRBJ1-5
clone size: .

CDR3 DNA: TGTGCCAGGAGCTCCACAGGGCAGGGGAAGTTCTTC
CDR3 protein: CARSSTGQGKFF
V gene: TRBV7-9
D gene: .
J gene: TRBJ2-1
clone size: .

CDR3 DNA: TGTGCCAGCAGCTTAACGCGGGGGGGCCCGTTCTTC
CDR3 protein: CASSLTRGGPFF
V gene: TRBV7-9
D gene: TRBD2
J gene: TRBJ2-1
clone size: few

CDR3 DNA: TGCAGCGGTGGGGAACGTATCACCGGGGAGCTGTTTTTT
CDR3 protein: CSGGERITGELFF
V gene: TRBV29-1
D gene: .
J gene: TRBJ2-2
clone size: .